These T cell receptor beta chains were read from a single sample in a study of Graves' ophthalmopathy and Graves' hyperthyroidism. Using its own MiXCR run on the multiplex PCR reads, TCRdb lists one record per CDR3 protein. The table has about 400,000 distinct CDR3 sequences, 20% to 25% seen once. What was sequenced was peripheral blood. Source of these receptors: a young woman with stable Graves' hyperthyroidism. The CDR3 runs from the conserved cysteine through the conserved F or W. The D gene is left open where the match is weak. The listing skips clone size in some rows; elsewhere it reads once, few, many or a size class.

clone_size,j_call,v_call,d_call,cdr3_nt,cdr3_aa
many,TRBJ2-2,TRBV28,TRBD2,TGTGCCAGCAGTTTGGGAGGGCCGTCGACCGGGGAGCTGTTTTTT,CASSLGGPSTGELFF
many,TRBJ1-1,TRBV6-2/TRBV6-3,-,TGTGCCAGCAGTTACGAAGCTTTGGGGTTGAACACTGAAGCTTTCTTT,CASSYEALGLNTEAFF
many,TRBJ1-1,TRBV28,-,TGTGCCAGCAGTTTCGCGCACATGAACACTGAAGCTTTCTTT,CASSFAHMNTEAFF
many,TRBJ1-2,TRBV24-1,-,TGTGCCACCAGTGATTCCAAGGGAAACTATGGCTACACCTTC,CATSDSKGNYGYTF
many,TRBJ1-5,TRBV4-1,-,TGCGCCAGCAGCCATGGCAGGGCGGGCCAGCCCCAGCATTTT,CASSHGRAGQPQHF
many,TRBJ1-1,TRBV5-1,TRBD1,TGCGCCAGCAGCTTACAGGGACAGGGTGAAGCTTTCTTT,CASSLQGQGEAFF
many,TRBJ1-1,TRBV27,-,TGTGCCAGCAGTTTATCGAGGGGGGCGGACACTGAAGCTTTCTTT,CASSLSRGADTEAFF
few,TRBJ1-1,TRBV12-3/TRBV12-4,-,TGTGCCAGCAGGTCTGCAGGGAACACTGAAGCTTTCTTT,CASRSAGNTEAFF
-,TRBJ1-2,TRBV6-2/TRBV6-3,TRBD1,TGTGCCAGCAGGGAACAGGGGGCCGGTGGCTACACCTTC,CASREQGAGGYTF
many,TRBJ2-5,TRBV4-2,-,TGTGCCAGCAGCCAAAGTGGCCGAGGAGAGACCCAGTACTTC,CASSQSGRGETQYF
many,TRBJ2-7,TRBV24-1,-,TGTGCCACCAGTGATAGCAGCGGCCCGAGGGAGCAGTACTTC,CATSDSSGPREQYF
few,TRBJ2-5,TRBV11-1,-,TGTGCCAGCACCATCCGGCCGGGGCCGCACCAAGAGACCCAGTACTTC,CASTIRPGPHQETQYF
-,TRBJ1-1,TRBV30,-,TGTGCCTGGAGCCTCGATAGGAACACTGAAGCTTGCTTT,CAWSLDRNTEACF
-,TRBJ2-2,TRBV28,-,TGTGCCAGCAGTTTAATAGCTGACACCGGGGAGCTGTTTTTT,CASSLIADTGELFF
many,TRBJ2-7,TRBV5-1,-,TGCGCCAGCAGTTTACCCTACCCACAGGGAATTCAGGATTGGTACTTC,CASSLPYPQGIQDWYF
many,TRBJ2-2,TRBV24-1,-,TGTGCCACTACCTTAGGAGGGAGTACCGGGGAGCTGTTTTTT,CATTLGGSTGELFF
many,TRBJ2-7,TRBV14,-,TGTGCCAGCAGCCGATGGGGGACCGGAGCCTACGAGCAGTACTTC,CASSRWGTGAYEQYF
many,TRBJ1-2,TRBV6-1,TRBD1,TGTGCCAGCAGCCTGAAGACAGGGAACTATGGCTACACCTTC,CASSLKTGNYGYTF
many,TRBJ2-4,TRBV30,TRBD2,TGTGCCTTCCAGCGGGAGGGACGGAACATTCAGTACTTC,CAFQREGRNIQYF
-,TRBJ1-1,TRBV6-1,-,TGTGCCAGCAGTGAATGGGTGGTAACTGAAGCTTTCTTT,CASSEWVVTEAFF
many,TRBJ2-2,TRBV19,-,TGTGCCAGTAGTATACAAGCGTGGAACACCGGGGAGCTGTTTTTT,CASSIQAWNTGELFF
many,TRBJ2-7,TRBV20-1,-,TGCAGTGCTTCAGGGGCTCGGTCCTACGAGCAGTACTTC,CSASGARSYEQYF
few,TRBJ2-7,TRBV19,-,TGTGCCAGTAGTATAGGCACCGGCGGCGAGCAGTACTTC,CASSIGTGGEQYF
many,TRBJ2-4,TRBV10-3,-,TGTGCCATCAGCCCCGAGGCGTGTAGGGGTTGGGAAAACATTAAGTACTTC,CAISPEACRGWENIKYF
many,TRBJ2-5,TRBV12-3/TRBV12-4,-,TGTGCCAGCAGTTTGTCTAGCCGGGAGACCCAGTACTTC,CASSLSSRETQYF
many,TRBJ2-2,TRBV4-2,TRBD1,TGTGCCAGCAGCCACATACCGGGACAGGGGACCGGGGAGCTGTTTTTT,CASSHIPGQGTGELFF
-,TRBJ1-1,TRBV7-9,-,TGTGCCAGCAGCTTCGGGGGGGTGAACACTGAAGCTTTCTTT,CASSFGGVNTEAFF
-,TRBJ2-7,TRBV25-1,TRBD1,TGTGCCAGCAGTGACCGGGACAGGGATCGCGAGCAGTACTTC,CASSDRDRDREQYF
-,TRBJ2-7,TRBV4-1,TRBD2,TGCGCCAGCAGCCAATATTGGAGCGGGACTACTTACGAGCAGTACTTC,CASSQYWSGTTYEQYF
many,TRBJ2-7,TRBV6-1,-,TGTGCCAGCAGTGTGTCTGGCACCTACGAGCAGTACTTC,CASSVSGTYEQYF
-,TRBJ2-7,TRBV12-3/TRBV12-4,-,TGTGCCAGCAGTTTCGGCGCGGAGCTCTACGATCAGTACTTC,CASSFGAELYDQYF
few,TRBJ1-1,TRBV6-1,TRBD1,TGTGCCAGCAGCCGAGTATACCAGGGGGAGGGGGAAGCTTTCTTT,CASSRVYQGEGEAFF
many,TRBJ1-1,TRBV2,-,TGTGCCAGCAGTGAATGGCAGAGCATAGAAGCTTTCTTT,CASSEWQSIEAFF
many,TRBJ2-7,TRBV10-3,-,TGTGCCATCAGTGTAGCGGGACAGGGCGAGCAGTACTTC,CAISVAGQGEQYF
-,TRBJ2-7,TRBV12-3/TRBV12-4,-,TGTGCCAGCAGTCCAAACCCCGTAGGGTACGAGCAGTACTTC,CASSPNPVGYEQYF
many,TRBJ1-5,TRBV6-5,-,TGTGCCAGCAGTTACCGGCTAACAGGGATGTGGAATCAGCCCCAGCATTTT,CASSYRLTGMWNQPQHF
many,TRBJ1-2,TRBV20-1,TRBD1,TGCAGTGCTAGCCCCGGGACAGGGTATGGCTACACCTTC,CSASPGTGYGYTF
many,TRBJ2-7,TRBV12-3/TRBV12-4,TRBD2,TGTGCCAGCAGTTTAAGGACTAGCGGGAGTAAGGGAACCTACGAGCAGTACTTC,CASSLRTSGSKGTYEQYF
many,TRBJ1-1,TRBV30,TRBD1,TGTGCCGGTGACAGGGGCCAGGACACTGAAGCTTTCTTT,CAGDRGQDTEAFF
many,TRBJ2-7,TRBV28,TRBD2,TGTGCCAGCAGTTTTTTAGCGGGATTCCACGAGCAGTACTTC,CASSFLAGFHEQYF
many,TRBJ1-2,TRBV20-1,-,TGCAGTGCTAGAGATTGGGGGGGAGCTAACTATGGCTACACCTTC,CSARDWGGANYGYTF
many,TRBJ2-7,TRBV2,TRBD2,TGTGCCAGCAGTCCTAGCGGGAGGGCCGGTGAGCAGTACTTC,CASSPSGRAGEQYF